The clone carrying this TCR beta chain came up a few times. The antigen remains undetermined. The data were taken from a study of identical twins. Broader study findings: Models underestimated TCR alpha sharing (out-of-frame) in monozygotic twins.

Between the trimmed V and J ends, which lost 3 bases and 1 base, there was a span of 8 bases. This CDR3 region has 14 residues. CDR1 SGHVS and CDR2 FQNEAQ come from the germline V gene. From the 5' RACE reads, TCRdb called clonotypes with MiXCR, one entry per CDR3 protein. The sample gives roughly 750,000 distinct CDR3 sequences, 21% of which show up once; roughly 4.3% is in the top ten. The same data also contributed to another study, on T cells expressing NK-cell markers. This second study says: Underlying the TCR beta repertoires were sorted CD3+CD56+NKG2C+, CD3+CD56+NKG2C- and CD3+CD56-NKG2C+ T cells. The authors sequenced eight donors, of whom seven were HCMV-seropositive and one was seronegative. It was still unclear whether expanded NKG2C+ T cell clones were HCMV specific.

This sequence joins TRBV7-8 and TRBJ2-3, with D hard to call. This TCR came from a woman aged 18-29 years in good health. Sequenced input: PBMCs. The CDR3 spells CASSFPSRTDTQYF. DNA of the CDR3: TGTGCCAGCAGCTTCCCAAGTCGCACAGATACGCAGTATTTT.